A selection of T cell receptor beta chains follows, all from one sample in a study of cytomegalovirus exposure and HLA in healthy donors. The table came from immunoSEQ multiplex PCR; TCRdb's copy has only in-frame clones and leaves some out. The table lists roughly 100,000 clones. The sequenced material came from PBMCs. The receptors come from a man aged 40-49 years in good health and CMV-seronegative. CDR3s include the opening cysteine and the closing phenylalanine or tryptophan. The D gene is left open where the match is weak.

>TRBV5-5|.|TRBJ1-4
TGTGCCAGCAGCCGGGACGGACTAGGCGAAAAACTGTTTTTT
CASSRDGLGEKLFF
>TRBV2|.|TRBJ2-7
TGTGCCAGCAACAGGGTCTCCTACGAGCAGTACTTC
CASNRVSYEQYF
>TRBV29-1|.|TRBJ2-3
TGCAGCGTTTCCCCCGGGATGTACACAGATACGCAGTATTTT
CSVSPGMYTDTQYF
>TRBV10-3|TRBD1|TRBJ2-7
TGTGCCATCAGTGGGGCGGGACAGGGCACCTACGAGCAGTACTTC
CAISGAGQGTYEQYF
>TRBV18|.|TRBJ2-7
TGTGCCAGCTCCCCGGACAGCTCCTACGAGCAGTACTTC
CASSPDSSYEQYF
>TRBV19|.|TRBJ2-7
TGTGCCAGTACCCCACCCGGCAGAAACTACGAGCAGTACTTC
CASTPPGRNYEQYF
>TRBV14|TRBD2|TRBJ2-3
TGTGCCAGCAGCCAAGATTGGCTGAGAGCGGGGGGGCTAACAGATACGCAGTATTTT
CASSQDWLRAGGLTDTQYF
>TRBV10-1|TRBD2|TRBJ2-3
TGCGCCAGCAGTGAGGCGGGGGGGCCTTTAGATACGCAGTATTTT
CASSEAGGPLDTQYF
>TRBV2|.|TRBJ2-3
TGTGCCAGCATTCGGAACAGTCTTCGCACAGATACGCAGTATTTT
CASIRNSLRTDTQYF
>TRBV12-5|.|TRBJ1-1
TGTGCTAGTGGTTTGGTATTTTTTGGGCAGGGTGTATCTGAAGCTTTCTTT
CASGLVFFGQGVSEAFF
>TRBV27|TRBD1|TRBJ2-3
TGTGCCACCCCAGACAGGGGGGAGACATATACGCAGTATTTT
CATPDRGETYTQYF
>TRBV7-2|.|TRBJ2-5
TGTGCCAGCAGCTTAGTTATGGAGACCCAGTACTTC
CASSLVMETQYF
>TRBV5-1|TRBD2|TRBJ2-3
TGCGCCAGCAGCTTTAGTTCCAGCGGGGGGATCACAGATACGCAGTATTTT
CASSFSSSGGITDTQYF
>TRBV9|.|TRBJ2-3
TGTGCCCGGGGCCCTTTGTGGGGGGGCCCAAGGTGGGGAGATACGCAGTATTTT
CARGPLWGGPRWGDTQYF
>TRBV9|TRBD2|TRBJ2-2
TGTGCCAGCAGCGTTCTAGCGGGAGGGTTGAACACCGGGGAGCTGTTTTTT
CASSVLAGGLNTGELFF
>TRBV2|.|TRBJ1-1
TGTGCCAGCAAAATACAGGGCTACATGAACACTGAAGCTTTCTTT
CASKIQGYMNTEAFF
>TRBV27|TRBD1|TRBJ1-4
TGTGCCAGCAGAACGGACAGGGGAAAAAGGAATGAAAAACTGTTTTTT
CASRTDRGKRNEKLFF
>TRBV4-3|.|TRBJ1-2
TGCGCCAGCAGCCAAGATCGAGCGGTGAACTATGGCTACACCTTC
CASSQDRAVNYGYTF
>TRBV5-5|TRBD1|TRBJ2-7
TGTGCCAGCAGCCTGGAAGGGACAGTACTCTACGAGCAGTACTTC
CASSLEGTVLYEQYF
>TRBV6-6|.|TRBJ2-7
TGTGCCAGCAGTCAGGCCGCCTACGAGCAGTACTTC
CASSQAAYEQYF
>TRBV28|.|TRBJ1-1
TGTGCCAGCAGTTTTTGGGGAGCGGGGCTGGCGGCTTTCTTT
CASSFWGAGLAAFF
>TRBV7-2|.|TRBJ1-2
TGTGCCAGCAGCTTAGCCAACTTCAACTATGGCTACACCTTC
CASSLANFNYGYTF
>TRBV5-1|.|TRBJ1-2
TGCGCCAGCAAAACAGGGTCTGGCTACACCTTC
CASKTGSGYTF
>TRBV11-2|TRBD1|TRBJ1-1
TGTGCCAGCAGCCGAATCAGGGGGAAGCCTGAAGCTTTCTTT
CASSRIRGKPEAFF
>TRBV7-2|.|TRBJ2-2
TGTGCCAGCAGCCAAGAGGGCCCCGGGGAGCTGTTTTTT
CASSQEGPGELFF
>TRBV7-8|.|TRBJ2-7
TGTGCCAGCAGCTTGCTCGCGGGGAGTTCGCTAGCTGCCGAGCAGTACTTC
CASSLLAGSSLAAEQYF